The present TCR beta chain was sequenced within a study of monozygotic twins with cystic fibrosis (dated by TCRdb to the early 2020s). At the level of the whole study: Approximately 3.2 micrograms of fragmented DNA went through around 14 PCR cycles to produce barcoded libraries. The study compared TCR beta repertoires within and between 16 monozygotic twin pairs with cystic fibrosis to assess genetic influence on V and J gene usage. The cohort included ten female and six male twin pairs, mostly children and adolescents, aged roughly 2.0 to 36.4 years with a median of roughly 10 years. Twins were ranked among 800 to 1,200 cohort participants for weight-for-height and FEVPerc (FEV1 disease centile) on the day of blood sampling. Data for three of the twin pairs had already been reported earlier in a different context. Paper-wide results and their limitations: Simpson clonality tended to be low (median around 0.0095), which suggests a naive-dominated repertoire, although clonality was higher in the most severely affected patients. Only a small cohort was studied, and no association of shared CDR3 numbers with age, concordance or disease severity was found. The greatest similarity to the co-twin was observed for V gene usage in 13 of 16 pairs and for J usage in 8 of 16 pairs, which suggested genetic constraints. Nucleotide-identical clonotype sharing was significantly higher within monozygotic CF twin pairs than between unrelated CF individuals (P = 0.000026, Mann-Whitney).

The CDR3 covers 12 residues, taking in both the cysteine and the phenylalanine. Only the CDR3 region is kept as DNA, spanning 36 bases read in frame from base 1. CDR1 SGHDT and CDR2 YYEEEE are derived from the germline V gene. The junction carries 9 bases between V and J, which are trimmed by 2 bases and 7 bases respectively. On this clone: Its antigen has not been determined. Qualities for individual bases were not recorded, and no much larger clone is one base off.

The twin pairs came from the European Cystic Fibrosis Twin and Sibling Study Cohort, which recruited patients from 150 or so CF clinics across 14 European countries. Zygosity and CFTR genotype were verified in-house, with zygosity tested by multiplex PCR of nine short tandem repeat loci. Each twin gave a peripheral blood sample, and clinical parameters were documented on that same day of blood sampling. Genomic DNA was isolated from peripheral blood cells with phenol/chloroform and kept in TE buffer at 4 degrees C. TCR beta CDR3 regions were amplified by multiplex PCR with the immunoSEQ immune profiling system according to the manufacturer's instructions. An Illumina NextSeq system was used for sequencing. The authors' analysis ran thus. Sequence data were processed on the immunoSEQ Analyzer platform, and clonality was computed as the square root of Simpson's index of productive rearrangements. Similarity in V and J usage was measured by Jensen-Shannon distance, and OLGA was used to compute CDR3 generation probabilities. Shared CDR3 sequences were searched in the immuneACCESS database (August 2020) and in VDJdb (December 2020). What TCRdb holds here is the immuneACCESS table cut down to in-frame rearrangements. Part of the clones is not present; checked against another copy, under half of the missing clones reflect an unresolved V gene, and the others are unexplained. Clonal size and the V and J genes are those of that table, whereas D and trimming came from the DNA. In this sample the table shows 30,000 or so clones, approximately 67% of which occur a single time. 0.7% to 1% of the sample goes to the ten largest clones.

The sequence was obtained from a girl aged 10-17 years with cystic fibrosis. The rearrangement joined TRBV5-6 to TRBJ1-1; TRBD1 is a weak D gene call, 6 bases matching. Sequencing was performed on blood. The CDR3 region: CASSFGQIEAFF. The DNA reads TGTGCCAGCAGCTTTGGACAGATTGAAGCTTTCTTT.